The 18 T cell receptor beta chains in this list originate from one sample, sequenced in a study of blood T cell repertoires in COVID-19. Measured with immunoSEQ multiplex PCR; TCRdb has only the in-frame clones, and not every one. The repertoire holds roughly 200,000 clones, around 80% seen once, with 15% to 20% in the top ten. Material for sequencing was peripheral blood. The receptors shown here come from a human donor in a cohort sampled during active COVID-19.

V gene TRBV10-3 combines with J gene TRBJ2-2; 8 bases match TRBD2. CDR3 length equals 15 residues. Germline V gene sequence: CDR1 ENHRY, CDR2 SYGVKD. The V and J ends lost 7 bases and 7 bases, in that order; junction bases with no gene match: 11. CDR3 bases: TGTGCCATCACCCCCACTCGGGAGGGAAGCGGGGAGCTGTTTTTT. The encoded protein is CAITPTREGSGELFF.

The J gene is TRBJ1-2, the V gene TRBV6-5, with 7 positions matching TRBD1. The germline V gene has CDR1 MNHEY and CDR2 SVGAGI. The CDR3 totals 14 residues. V gave up 7 bases and J gave up 4 bases; unmatched junction bases: 9. The CDR3 sequence is CASKGQELFYGYTF. The DNA of the CDR3 is TGTGCCAGCAAAGGACAGGAGCTATTCTATGGCTACACCTTC.

J is TRBJ2-2 and V is TRBV7-9, with TRBD1 matching over 7 bases. The germline CDR1 and CDR2 sequences are SEHNR and FQNEAQ (reference sequence). The CDR3 runs to 15 residues. Losses at the gene ends were 6 bases for V and 4 bases for J; bases not matched to a gene: 8. In nucleotides, the CDR3 is TGTGCCAGCAGAGTCGAAGGGGGCGGCACCGGGGAGCTGTTTTTT. Protein sequence: CASRVEGGGTGELFF.

The V call is TRBV12-3 or TRBV12-4, the J call TRBJ2-4; D is uncertain. V was trimmed by 6 bases and J by 6 bases, leaving 9 bases between them. The CDR3 spans 12 residues. The CDR3 protein is CASSRPRNIQYF. CDR3 DNA sequence: TGTGCCAGCAGCCGGCCTAGAAACATTCAGTACTTC.

The chain couples TRBV28 to TRBJ2-3, with no clear D. The CDR3 length is 14 residues. The V and J ends lost 7 bases and 2 bases respectively, with 13 bases between them. Germline V gene lookup returns CDR1 MDHEN and CDR2 SYDVKM. CDR3 residues: CASMSRPYTDTQYF. The CDR3 bases are TGTGCCAGCATGTCACGCCCCTACACAGATACGCAGTATTTT.

The V and J genes are TRBV6-4 and TRBJ2-2, with 9 positions matching TRBD2. The germline CDR1 and CDR2 sequences are MRHNA and SNTAGT. V dropped 9 bases and J dropped 2; count of bases not matched to a gene: 10. The CDR3 contains 16 residues. CDR3 in DNA: TGTGCCAGTTCAACTAGCGGGTTTTCAAACACCGGGGAGCTGTTTTTT. Its protein is CASSTSGFSNTGELFF.

The rearrangement joins TRBV6-5 to TRBJ2-2; TRBD2 matches 11 bases. The ends lost 2 bases at V and 7 bases at J; junction bases unmatched: 3. This CDR3 has 15 residues. The V gene's germline CDR1 is MNHEY and CDR2 SVGAGI. The CDR3, as DNA: TGTGCCAGCAGTTACACTAGCGGGAGTTTCGGGGAGCTGTTTTTT. It translates to CASSYTSGSFGELFF.

This clone came up many times. The rearrangement links TRBV6-6 to TRBJ2-4, with 7 bases matching TRBD1. In germline, CDR1 is MNHNY, CDR2 SVGAGI (reference sequence). The CDR3 is 14 residues long. The trim removed 5 bases at V and 4 bases at J, leaving 5 bases unmatched. CDR3 region: CASSPGTEKNIQYF. The CDR3 region has the DNA TGTGCCAGCAGTCCCGGGACAGAGAAAAACATTCAGTACTTC.

The chain links TRBV19 to TRBJ2-1; D is uncertain. CDR1 and CDR2 from the germline V gene are LNHDA and SQIVND (reference sequence). V was clipped by 7 bases and J by 6 bases, with 7 bases between them. This CDR3 is built from 11 residues. The chain's CDR3 is CASIQFNEQFF. The DNA for the CDR3 is TGTGCCAGTATTCAATTCAATGAGCAGTTCTTC.

This clone showed up just a few times. The chain is built from TRBV28 and TRBJ1-5; tentatively, D is TRBD1 (5 bases). The CDR3 has 14 residues. Trimming removed 8 bases at V and 3 bases at J, with 14 bases between. Per the germline V gene, CDR1 is MDHEN and CDR2 is SYDVKM. CDR3 nucleotides: TGTGCCAGCCGGGGGTCAAGACCCAATCAGCCCCAGCATTTT. Its translation: CASRGSRPNQPQHF.

This sequence joins TRBV2 and TRBJ2-1, with TRBD1 as a possible D gene (5 bases). CDR3 length: 19 amino acids. In germline, CDR1 is SNHLY, CDR2 FYNNEI. V shed 5 bases and J shed 5 bases, with 28 bases lying between them. The CDR3 protein is CASSSAQPRQTVPNNEQFF. The CDR3 DNA is TGTGCCAGCAGTTCGGCTCAACCCCGCCAGACAGTGCCCAACAATGAGCAGTTCTTC.

The CDR3 reads CASSENRGNTEAFF. The CDR3 nucleotides read TGTGCCAGCAGTGAAAACAGGGGGAACACTGAAGCTTTCTTT. The chain couples TRBV6-1 to TRBJ1-1, with 7 bases identical to TRBD1. Germline CDR1 reads MNHNS; CDR2 reads SASEGT. V shed 2 bases, J shed 1 base, and the junction held 1 base outside the gene matches. CDR3 length: 14 amino acids.

The V call is TRBV5-1, the J call TRBJ2-7; tentative D call: TRBD1 (6 bases). Germline V gene lookup returns CDR1 SGHRS and CDR2 YFSETQ. The CDR3 sequence is 15 residues long. V lost 3 bases, J lost 3 bases, and 16 bases lay in between. The CDR3 here is CASSSRQAENYEQYF. CDR3 coding DNA: TGCGCCAGCAGCTCCAGACAGGCAGAAAACTACGAGCAGTACTTC.

The J gene is TRBJ2-4, the V gene TRBV11-2; D perhaps matches TRBD1 (6 bases). The germline V gene encodes CDR1 SGHAT and CDR2 FQNNGV. This CDR3 region has 16 residues. Trimming removed 5 bases from V and 4 bases from J, with 18 bases in between. In nucleotides, the CDR3 is TGTGCCAGCAGCCAGGCTTCTGGCACAGGGAAAAACATTCAGTACTTC. This sequence encodes CASSQASGTGKNIQYF.

The chain carries TRBV25-1 and TRBJ2-5; weak D call: TRBD1 (6 bases). The CDR3 covers 14 residues. The V end was cut by 7 bases, the J end by 1 base, with 13 bases between. Per the germline V gene, CDR1 is MGHDK and CDR2 is SYGVNS. CDR3 residues: CASTLGQFQETQYF. In DNA, the CDR3 is TGTGCCAGCACCCTTGGACAGTTCCAAGAGACCCAGTACTTC.

J is TRBJ2-5 and V is TRBV5-1, with no clear D. With 6 bases removed from V and 3 bases from J, the gap between germline ends came to 12 bases. The CDR3 length is 13 residues. Germline V gene sequence: CDR1 SGHRS, CDR2 YFSETQ. DNA of the CDR3: TGCGCCAGCACTCTTGGAACAGAAGAGACCCAGTACTTC. It translates to CASTLGTEETQYF.

The V and J genes are TRBV5-1 and TRBJ2-5; a possible D gene is TRBD2 (5 bases). CDR3 length: 12 amino acids. The germline V gene has CDR1 SGHRS and CDR2 YFSETQ. The germline V and J ends were trimmed by 5 bases and 5 bases, with 10 bases remaining between them. Here the CDR3 DNA reads TGCGCCAGCAGACGACGGAGGGAGACCCAGTACTTC. As protein: CASRRRRETQYF. The entire variable domain, with the rest obtained from reference TRBV5-1 and TRBJ2-5, is as follows: KAGVTQTPRYLIKTRGQQVTLSCSPISGHRSVSWYQQTPGQGLQFLFEYFSETQRNKGNFPGRFSGRQFSNSRSEMNVSTLELGDSALYLCASRRRRETQYFGPGTRLLVL.

This clone was counted once. V is TRBV11-3 and J is TRBJ2-2, with D tentatively TRBD1 (5 bases). Germline values: CDR1 SGHNT, CDR2 YENEEA. The CDR3 has 17 amino acids. V lost 1 base and J lost 2, with 14 bases in between. This CDR3 is CASSLGIDSQNTGELFF. As DNA, the CDR3 is TGTGCCAGCAGCTTAGGGATTGACAGCCAAAACACCGGGGAGCTGTTTTTT.